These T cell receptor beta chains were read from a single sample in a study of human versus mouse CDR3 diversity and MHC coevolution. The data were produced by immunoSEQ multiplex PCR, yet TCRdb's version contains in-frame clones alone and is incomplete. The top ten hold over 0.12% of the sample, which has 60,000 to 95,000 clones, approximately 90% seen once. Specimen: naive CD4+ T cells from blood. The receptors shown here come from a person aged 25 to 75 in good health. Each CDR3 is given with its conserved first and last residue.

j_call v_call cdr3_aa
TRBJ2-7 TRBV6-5 CASRAGRAYEQYF
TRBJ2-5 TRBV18 CASSPPGGSETQYF
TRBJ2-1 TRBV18 CASRGTSGNNEQFF
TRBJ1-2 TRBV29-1 CSVSHDRLYGYTF
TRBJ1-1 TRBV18 CASSPGGLVNTEAFF
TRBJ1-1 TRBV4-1 CASRRLGQTMNTEAFF
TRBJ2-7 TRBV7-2 CASSTVPRDEQYF
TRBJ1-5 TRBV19 CASSTGTGGYMGNQPQHF
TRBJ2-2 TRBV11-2 CASSLGGLKNTGELFF
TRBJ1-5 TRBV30 CAWGYRGYQPQHF
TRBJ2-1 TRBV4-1 CASSQGVLVGYNEQFF
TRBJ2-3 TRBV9 CASSESGASTDTQYF
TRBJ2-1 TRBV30 CAWRAGGGLQWFF
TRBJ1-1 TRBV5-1 CASSLGQGLTEAFF
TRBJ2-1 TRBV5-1 CASSLGQTYNEQFF
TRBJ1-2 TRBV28 CASGGTGGSFYGYTF
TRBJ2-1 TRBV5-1 CASSPGGGGQGYNEQFF
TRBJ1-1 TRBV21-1 CASSLRGGGSTEAFF
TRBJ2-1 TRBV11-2 CASSRTGRAVNEQFF
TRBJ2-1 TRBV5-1 CASSLAASEAYNEQFF
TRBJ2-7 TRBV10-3 CAISESSFYEQYF
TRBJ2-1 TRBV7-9 CASSPGGGGYNEQFF
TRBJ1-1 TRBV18 CASSPLTGGATIF
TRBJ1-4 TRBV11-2 CASSSGTGKEKLFF
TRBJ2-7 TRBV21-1 CASSKVEGSGSTHEQYF
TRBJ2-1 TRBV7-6 CASSQREARPQYNEQFF
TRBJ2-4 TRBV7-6 CASSPVAGPNIQYF
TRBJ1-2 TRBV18 CASSPQDFGGYTF
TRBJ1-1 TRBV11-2 CASSLGRERTEAFF
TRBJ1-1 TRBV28 CASSDDRGVLAFF